These 13 T cell receptor beta chains originate from one sample sequenced in a study of spatial heterogeneity in lung cancer. Notes on the study in general: Counts of expanded intratumoral alpha and beta TCRs tracked tumor mutation counts.

TCRdb fed the 5' RACE reads into MiXCR, producing one record per CDR3 protein. The sample consists of 2,500 or so distinct CDR3 sequences, more than 5.5% of them appearing once. Sample time point: sample taken at primary tumor resection. These TCRs are of unknown antigen specificity. The sample was lung tumor tissue, taken at surgery. The origin of the receptors is a male donor with early-stage non-small cell lung cancer.

This clonotype is classed as medium-sized. Being off target in a library aimed at alpha chains, this beta chain has a size of little meaning. The chain joins TRBV7-2 to TRBJ1-2, with D maybe TRBD1 (5 bases). This CDR3 has 15 amino acids. V was trimmed by 5 bases and J by 7 bases, leaving 20 bases between them. Per germline, CDR1 SGHTA and CDR2 FQGNSA. The CDR3 coding sequence is TGTGCCAGCAGCCCCCCGTCAGGGCCGGGAAGTGGCTACACCTTC. It yields the protein CASSPPSGPGSGYTF.

Many counts were recorded for this clonotype. This beta chain slipped into a library made for alpha chains as a stray read, so its size is not meaningful. V is TRBV7-9 and J is TRBJ1-1, with D perhaps TRBD1 (5 bases). V lost 5 bases to trimming and J lost 1 base, with 8 bases between them. There are 13 residues in the CDR3. Germline CDR1 and CDR2: SEHNR and FQNEAQ (reference sequence). As DNA, the CDR3 is TGTGCCAGCAGCCAGACAGCGAACACTGAAGCTTTCTTT. This gives the protein CASSQTANTEAFF.

In this sample, this clonotype is medium-sized. This beta chain turned up in a library designed for alpha chains; as an off-target read, its abundance says little. The CDR3 spells CASSLLAGATPDTQYF. The CDR3 region has the DNA TGTGCCAGCAGCTTACTAGCGGGAGCTACTCCAGATACGCAGTATTTT. The V gene is TRBV11-2, the J gene TRBJ2-3, with 10 bases aligning to TRBD2. V dropped 2 bases and J dropped 4; count of bases not matched to a gene: 6. The CDR3 is 16 residues long. Germline CDR1 SGHAT, CDR2 FQNNGV. Together with reference TRBV11-2 and TRBJ2-3, the CDR3 gives the full variable domain: EAGVAQSPRYKIIEKRQSVAFWCNPISGHATLYWYQQILGQGPKLLIQFQNNGVVDDSQLPKDRFSAERLKGVDSTLKIQPAKLEDSAVYLCASSLLAGATPDTQYFGPGTRLTVL.

This clonotype was picked up many times. This beta chain turned up in a library designed for alpha chains; as an off-target read, its abundance says little. The gene calls are TRBV20-1 and TRBJ1-3; 10 bases are a match to TRBD1. Germline CDR1 DFQATT, CDR2 SNEGSKA (reference sequence). J gave up 4 bases and V 3 bases, and 6 bases lay outside the gene matches. There are 15 residues in the CDR3. In DNA form, the CDR3 reads TGCAGTGCTAGTTTGGACAGGGGGGTAGGAAACACCATATATTTT. Its protein product is CSASLDRGVGNTIYF.

By share, this clonotype counts as medium-sized. This beta chain is an off-target read within a library intended for alpha chains, so its frequency means little. This chain joins TRBV27 and TRBJ2-7; 10 nucleotides line up with TRBD2. Germline trimming cut 2 bases from V and 6 bases from J; bases unmatched to any gene: 7. CDR1 is MNHEY, CDR2 SMNVEV, per germline (reference sequence). The CDR3 is 15 amino acids. The DNA for the CDR3 is TGTGCCAGCAGTTTAGGGTCTAGCGGGAGACTCGAGCAGTACTTC. Protein product: CASSLGSSGRLEQYF.

This clonotype has at least ten counts. A library made for alpha chains picked up this beta chain off target, so its size means little. The chain joins TRBV5-1 to TRBJ2-3, with D hard to call. The germline CDR1 and CDR2 sequences are SGHRS and YFSETQ. This CDR3 has 17 amino acids. V was trimmed by 4 bases and J by 2 bases, leaving 20 bases between them. Here the CDR3 DNA reads TGCGCCAGCAGCGCTGGCTGGGGTGGGCAGAACACAGATACGCAGTATTTT. This encodes CASSAGWGGQNTDTQYF. The full variable domain, with the rest looked up from reference TRBV5-1 and TRBJ2-3, is KAGVTQTPRYLIKTRGQQVTLSCSPISGHRSVSWYQQTPGQGLQFLFEYFSETQRNKGNFPGRFSGRQFSNSRSEMNVSTLELGDSALYLCASSAGWGGQNTDTQYFGPGTRLTVL.

To note about this clonotype: This beta chain represents an off-target read in a library built for alpha chains; its size is of limited meaning. The chain employs TRBV5-1 and TRBJ2-7, with TRBD2 identical over 8 bases. This CDR3 has 11 amino acids. Trimming took 4 bases from V and 11 from J; bases not matched to a gene: 5. Per germline, CDR1 SGHRS and CDR2 YFSETQ. The CDR3 sequence: CASSPREGEYF. DNA of the CDR3: TGCGCCAGCAGCCCCCGGGAGGGTGAGTACTTC.

This clonotype rates as medium-sized. This beta chain represents an off-target read in a library built for alpha chains; its size is of limited meaning. The chain employs TRBV6-5 and TRBJ2-5, with 14 bases fitting TRBD2. Germline CDR1 MNHEY, CDR2 SVGAGI. The CDR3 is 14 residues long. Trimming at V came to 6 bases and at J to 5 bases, leaving 2 bases not matched to a gene. Written as DNA, the CDR3 is TGTGCCAGCAGGACTAGCGGGGGGGCGGAGACCCAGTACTTC. Translation gives CASRTSGGAETQYF.

This clonotype was found many times. The library was built for alpha chains, so this beta chain is an off-target read and its size means little. This chain connects TRBV7-2 to TRBJ2-5; 11 nucleotides match TRBD1. The V segment lost 2 bases and the J segment 6 bases; nucleotides outside the gene matches: 8. This CDR3 comprises 16 residues. CDR1 SGHTA and CDR2 FQGNSA come from the germline V gene. The CDR3 coding sequence is TGTGCCAGCAGCTTACTGGGGACAGGGGGAGGGAAGACCCAGTACTTC. Encoded protein: CASSLLGTGGGKTQYF. Based on the CDR3 plus reference TRBV7-2 and TRBJ2-5, the full variable domain is GAGVSQSPSNKVTEKGKDVELRCDPISGHTALYWYRQSLGQGLEFLIYFQGNSAPDKSGLPSDRFSAERTGGSVSTLTIQRTQQEDSAVYLCASSLLGTGGGKTQYFGPGTRLLVL.

In this sample, this clonotype turned up a few times. As an off-target read in a library built for alpha chains, this beta chain has a frequency of little significance. V gene TRBV6-5 combines with J gene TRBJ2-1; 8 bases match TRBD1. Germline V lookup: CDR1 MNHEY, CDR2 SVGAGI. The CDR3 spans 15 residues. With 7 bases clipped from V and 5 bases from J, the junction kept 10 bases outside the gene matches. This CDR3 reads CASINRAGGHNEQFF. In nucleotides, the CDR3 is TGTGCCAGCATCAACAGGGCAGGGGGCCACAATGAGCAGTTCTTC.

This clonotype turned up a few times. The library was built for alpha chains, so this beta chain is an off-target read and its size means little. The CDR3 spells CASSPGGVADTQYF. The CDR3 coding sequence is TGTGCCAGCAGCCCTGGCGGGGTTGCAGATACGCAGTATTTT. J is TRBJ2-3 and V is TRBV6-2 or TRBV6-3; a weak D match, TRBD2 (6 bases). V gave up 6 bases and J gave up 4 bases, with 14 bases separating them. Germline V CDR1 and CDR2: MNHEY, SVGEGT. The CDR3 runs 14 residues.

By frequency in the sample, this clonotype is medium-sized (0.01 to 0.1%). This beta chain is an unintended read in a library built for alpha chains; its size means little. The CDR3, as DNA: TGTGCCAGCAGCATAGGGGGGGCCAACGTCCTGACTTTC. This sequence encodes CASSIGGANVLTF. The genes are TRBV7-2 and TRBJ2-6, with D unresolved. CDR3 length: 13 residues. The ends were cut back, 5 bases at V and 4 bases at J, with 6 bases in the middle. CDR1 is SGHTA and CDR2 is FQGNSA in the germline V gene. Full variable domain (outside the CDR3, taken from reference TRBV7-2 and TRBJ2-6): GAGVSQSPSNKVTEKGKDVELRCDPISGHTALYWYRQSLGQGLEFLIYFQGNSAPDKSGLPSDRFSAERTGGSVSTLTIQRTQQEDSAVYLCASSIGGANVLTFGAGSRLTVL.

Relative to its sample, this clonotype is medium-sized. Because the library targeted alpha chains, this beta chain is an off-target read whose size means little. The rearrangement links TRBV18 to TRBJ1-1, with D tentatively TRBD1 (5 bases). Per germline, CDR1 KGHSH and CDR2 LQKENI. Trimming took 7 bases from V and 2 from J, leaving 17 bases between them. This CDR3 has 15 residues. CDR3 nucleotides: TGTGCCAGCTACCTCGCGGGGCAGAAAAACACTGAAGCTTTCTTT. Protein product: CASYLAGQKNTEAFF.